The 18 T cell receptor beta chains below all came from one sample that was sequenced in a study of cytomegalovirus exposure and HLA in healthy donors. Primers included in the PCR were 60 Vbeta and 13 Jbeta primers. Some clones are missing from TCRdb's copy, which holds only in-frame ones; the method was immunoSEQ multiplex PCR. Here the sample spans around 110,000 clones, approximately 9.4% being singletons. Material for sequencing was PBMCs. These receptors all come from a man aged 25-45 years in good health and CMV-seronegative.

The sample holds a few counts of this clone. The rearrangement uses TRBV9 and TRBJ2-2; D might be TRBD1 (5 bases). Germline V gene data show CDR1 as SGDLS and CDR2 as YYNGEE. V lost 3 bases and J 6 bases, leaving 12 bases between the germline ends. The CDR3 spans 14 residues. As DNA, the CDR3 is TGTGCCAGCAGCGGGGGCCAGACGGCCGGGGAGCTGTTTTTT. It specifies CASSGGQTAGELFF.

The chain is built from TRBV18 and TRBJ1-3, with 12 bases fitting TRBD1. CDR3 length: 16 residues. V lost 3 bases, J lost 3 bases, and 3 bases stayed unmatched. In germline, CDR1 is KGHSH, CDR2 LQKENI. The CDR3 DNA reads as TGTGCCAGCTCACCGGGACAGGGGGCTGGTGGAAACACCATATATTTT. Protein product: CASSPGQGAGGNTIYF.

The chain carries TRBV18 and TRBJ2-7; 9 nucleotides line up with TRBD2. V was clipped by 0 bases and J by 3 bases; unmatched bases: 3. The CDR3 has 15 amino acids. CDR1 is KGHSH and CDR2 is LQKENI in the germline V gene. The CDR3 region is CASSPPAREGYEQYF. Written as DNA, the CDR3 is TGTGCCAGCTCACCACCGGCGCGGGAGGGCTACGAGCAGTACTTC.

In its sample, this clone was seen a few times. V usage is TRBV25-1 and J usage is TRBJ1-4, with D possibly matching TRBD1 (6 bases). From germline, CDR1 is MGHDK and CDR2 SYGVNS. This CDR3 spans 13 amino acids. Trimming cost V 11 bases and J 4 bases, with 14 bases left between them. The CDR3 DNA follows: TGTGCCGGTCAGGGGCCCCATAATGAAAAACTGTTTTTT. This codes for CAGQGPHNEKLFF.

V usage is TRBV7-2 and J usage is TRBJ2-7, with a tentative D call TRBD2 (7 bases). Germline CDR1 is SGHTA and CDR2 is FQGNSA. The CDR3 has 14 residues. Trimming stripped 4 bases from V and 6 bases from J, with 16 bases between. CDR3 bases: TGTGCCAGCAGCTCGGGACGGGGGGCTGGCGAGCAGTACTTC. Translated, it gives CASSSGRGAGEQYF.

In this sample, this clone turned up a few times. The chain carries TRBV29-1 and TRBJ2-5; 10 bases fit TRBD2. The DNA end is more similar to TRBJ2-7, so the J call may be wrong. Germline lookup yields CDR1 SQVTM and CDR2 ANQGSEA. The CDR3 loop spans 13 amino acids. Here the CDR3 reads CSVKREGSYEQYF. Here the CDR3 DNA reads TGCAGCGTGAAGCGGGAGGGGTCCTACGAGCAGTACTTC.

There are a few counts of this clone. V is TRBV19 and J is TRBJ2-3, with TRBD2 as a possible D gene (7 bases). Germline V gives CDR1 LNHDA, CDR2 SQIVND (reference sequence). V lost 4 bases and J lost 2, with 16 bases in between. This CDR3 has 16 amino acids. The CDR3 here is CASSTTWGGLTDTQYF. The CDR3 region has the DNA TGTGCCAGTAGTACGACTTGGGGGGGGCTCACAGATACGCAGTATTTT.

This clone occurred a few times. CDR3 sequence: CASSRRVEKLFF. CDR3 nucleotides: TGTGCCAGCAGCCGGAGGGTTGAAAAACTGTTTTTT. This chain uses TRBV5-8 with TRBJ1-4; D not resolved. The CDR3 runs to 12 residues. In germline, CDR1 is SGHTS, CDR2 YDEGEE. The V end was cut by 4 bases, the J end by 7 bases, with 8 bases between.

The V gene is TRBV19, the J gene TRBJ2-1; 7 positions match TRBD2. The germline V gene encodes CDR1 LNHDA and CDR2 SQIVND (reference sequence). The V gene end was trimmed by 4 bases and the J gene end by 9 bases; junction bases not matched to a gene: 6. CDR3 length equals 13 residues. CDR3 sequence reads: CASSTTREGEQFF. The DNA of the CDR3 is TGTGCCAGTAGTACAACCAGGGAGGGTGAGCAGTTCTTC.

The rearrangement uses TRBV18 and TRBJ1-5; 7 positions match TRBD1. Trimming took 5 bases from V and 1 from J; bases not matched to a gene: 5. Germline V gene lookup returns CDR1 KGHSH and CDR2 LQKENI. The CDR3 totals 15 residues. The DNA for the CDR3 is TGTGCCAGCTCAAAGACAGGGCCCAGCAATCAGCCCCAGCATTTT. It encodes CASSKTGPSNQPQHF.

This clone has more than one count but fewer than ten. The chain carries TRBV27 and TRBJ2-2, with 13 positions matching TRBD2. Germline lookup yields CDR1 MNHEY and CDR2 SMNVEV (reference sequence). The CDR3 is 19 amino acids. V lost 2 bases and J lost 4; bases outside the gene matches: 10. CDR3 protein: CASSLASFGLAGATGELFF. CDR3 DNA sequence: TGTGCCAGCAGTTTAGCATCCTTTGGACTAGCGGGGGCCACCGGGGAGCTGTTTTTT.

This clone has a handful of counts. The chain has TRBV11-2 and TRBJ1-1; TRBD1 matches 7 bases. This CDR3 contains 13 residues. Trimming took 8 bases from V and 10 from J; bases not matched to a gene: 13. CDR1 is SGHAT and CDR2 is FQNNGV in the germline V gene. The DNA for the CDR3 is TGTGCCAGCCGACTTGGGGACAGAGGCTCAGCTTTCTTT. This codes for CASRLGDRGSAFF.

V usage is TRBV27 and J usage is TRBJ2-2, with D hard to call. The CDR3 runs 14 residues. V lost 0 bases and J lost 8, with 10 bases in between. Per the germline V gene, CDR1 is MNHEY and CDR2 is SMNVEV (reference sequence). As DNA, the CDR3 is TGTGCCAGCAGTTTATCCCGATTGCGAGGGGAGCTGTTTTTT. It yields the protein CASSLSRLRGELFF.

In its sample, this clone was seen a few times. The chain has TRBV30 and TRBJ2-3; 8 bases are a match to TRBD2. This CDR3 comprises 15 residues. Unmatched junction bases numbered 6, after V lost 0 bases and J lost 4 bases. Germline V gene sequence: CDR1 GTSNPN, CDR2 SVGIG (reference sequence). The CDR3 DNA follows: TGTGCCTGGAGTGTATCAGCGGGGGCCGCAGATACGCAGTATTTT. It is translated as CAWSVSAGAADTQYF.

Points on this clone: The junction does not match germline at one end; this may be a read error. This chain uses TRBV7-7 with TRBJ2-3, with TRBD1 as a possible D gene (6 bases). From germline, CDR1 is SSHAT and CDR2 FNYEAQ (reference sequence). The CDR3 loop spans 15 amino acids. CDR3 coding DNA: TGTGCTAGCAGCTCACAGGGTCGGGCCACAGATACGCAGTATTTT. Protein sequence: CASSSQGRATDTQYF.

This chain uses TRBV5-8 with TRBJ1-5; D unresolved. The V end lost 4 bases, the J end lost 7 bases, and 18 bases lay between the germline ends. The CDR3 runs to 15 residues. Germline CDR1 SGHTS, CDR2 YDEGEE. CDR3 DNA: TGTGCCAGCAGCATCACACGGGATCCCAAACAGCCCCAGCATTTT. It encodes CASSITRDPKQPQHF.

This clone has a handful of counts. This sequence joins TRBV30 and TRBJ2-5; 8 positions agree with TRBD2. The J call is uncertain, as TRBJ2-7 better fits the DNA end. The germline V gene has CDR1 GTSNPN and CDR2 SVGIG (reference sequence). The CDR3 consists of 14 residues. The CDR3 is CAWSHLGLVYEQYF. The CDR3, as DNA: TGTGCCTGGAGCCACTTGGGACTAGTCTACGAGCAGTACTTC.

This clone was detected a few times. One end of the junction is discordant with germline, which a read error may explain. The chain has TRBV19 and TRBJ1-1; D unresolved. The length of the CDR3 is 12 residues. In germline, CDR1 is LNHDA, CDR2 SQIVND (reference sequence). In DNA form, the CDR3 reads TGTGCCGGTAGTATAGAAGGCCGGGGAGCTTTCTTT. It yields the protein CAGSIEGRGAFF.